This T cell receptor (beta chain) was found in a study of T cell changes during pregnancy in multiple sclerosis. The assay was immunoSEQ multiplex PCR, and TCRdb's table has in-frame clones only and misses some. The data show fewer than 90,000 clones, approximately 94% seen once. This CDR3 is 16 amino acids long. Germline CDR1 is SGHAT and CDR2 is FQNNGV. The ends were cut back, 0 bases at V and 0 bases at J, with 11 bases in the middle. The gene calls are TRBV11-2 and TRBJ1-1; no firm D call. Source: peripheral blood, taken in the third trimester of pregnancy. The sequence came from a female donor with multiple sclerosis, enrolled in a pregnancy study. CDR3 sequence (DNA): TGTGCCAGCAGCTTAGATCCCCCGGGAGTGAACACTGAAGCTTTCTTT. Protein: CASSLDPPGVNTEAFF.